This section outlines one T cell receptor (beta chain) sequence together with its context. Germline-derived CDR1 and CDR2 are SGHRS and YFSETQ. V lost 0 bases, J lost 3 bases, and 2 bases stayed unmatched. The CDR3 is made up of 14 amino acids. TCRdb analysed the 5' RACE reads with MiXCR anew, one entry per CDR3 protein. The data show under 300,000 distinct CDR3 sequences, around 15% seen once. This sample stems from a study of T-cell memory formation after mild COVID-19. This sequence was found in a man between 18 and 29 years old who had mild COVID-19 (a few samples of this study predate the infection). Cell type and time point are not known. Sequencing was done on a sample of PBMCs or a T cell subset sorted from them (not recorded which). This sequence joins TRBV5-1 and TRBJ2-5; 7 nucleotides line up with TRBD1. The DNA for the CDR3 is TGCGCCAGCAGCTTGGCTGGACAGGAAGAGACCCAGTACTTC. This gives the protein CASSLAGQEETQYF. Supplemented by reference TRBV5-1 and TRBJ2-5, the full variable domain reads KAGVTQTPRYLIKTRGQQVTLSCSPISGHRSVSWYQQTPGQGLQFLFEYFSETQRNKGNFPGRFSGRQFSNSRSEMNVSTLELGDSALYLCASSLAGQEETQYFGPGTRLLVL.